Here is one TCR beta chain with its context. At one of its ends the junction is not consistent with the germline gene, which may arise from a read error. In the authors' workflow: Amplification with reference gene primers provided the estimates of nucleated cell counts. Clones were sequenced by immunoSEQ multiplex PCR, and TCRdb holds only the in-frame ones, with some missing. D and trimming come from the DNA, and the V and J calls and clone size come from that table. The table has some 98,000 clones, approximately 80% seen once. These data originate in a study of blood T cell repertoires in COVID-19. Study overall: Samples taken during acute and convalescent COVID-19 were collected in the United States, Italy and Spain. T cells, B-cell-depleted T cells, or PBMCs provided the cDNA or gDNA that served as material.

The CDR3 length is 17 residues. Germline lookup yields CDR1 SGHAT and CDR2 FQNNGV. Material for sequencing was peripheral blood. V and J are TRBV11-2 and TRBJ2-3; unclear D gene. This clonotype was sampled from a human donor in a cohort sampled during active COVID-19. The CDR3 region is CASSLGAIAWGTDTQYF. DNA for the CDR3: TGTGCCAGCAGTTTAGGAGCGATAGCATGGGGCACAGATACGCAGTATTTT.